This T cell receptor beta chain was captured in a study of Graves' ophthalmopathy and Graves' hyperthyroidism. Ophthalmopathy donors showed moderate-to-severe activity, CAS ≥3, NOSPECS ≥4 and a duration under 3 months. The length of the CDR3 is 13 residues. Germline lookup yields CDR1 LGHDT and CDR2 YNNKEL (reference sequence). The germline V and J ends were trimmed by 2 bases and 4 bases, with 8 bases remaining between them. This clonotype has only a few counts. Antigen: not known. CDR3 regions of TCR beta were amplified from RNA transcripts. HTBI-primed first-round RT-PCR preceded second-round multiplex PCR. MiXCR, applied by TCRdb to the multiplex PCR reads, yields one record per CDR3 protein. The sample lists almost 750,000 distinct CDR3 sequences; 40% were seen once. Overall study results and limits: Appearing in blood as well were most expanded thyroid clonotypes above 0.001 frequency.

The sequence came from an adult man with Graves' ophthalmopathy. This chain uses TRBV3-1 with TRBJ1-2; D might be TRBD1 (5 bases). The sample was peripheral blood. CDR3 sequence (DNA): TGTGCCAGCAGCCAACAGGGTATCTATGGCTACACCTTC. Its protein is CASSQQGIYGYTF.